This TCR beta chain was sequenced for a study of post-analysis software for immune sequencing data. In the study overall: Relapsing-remitting, secondary progressive and progressive-relapsing courses of multiple sclerosis were included.

Study-level points and caveats: F-measure co-clustering was strong for batch-matched samples. Roughly five TRBV segments appeared more often in patients than in controls, and TRBV5-6, TRBV5-1 and TRBV20-1 were among these. Controls showed significantly higher normalized Chao1 diversity than did multiple sclerosis patients.

Trimming pared 1 base from V and 1 base from J, leaving 22 bases between. Germline lookup yields CDR1 SGHNT and CDR2 YENEEA. This CDR3 is built from 19 residues. In the case of this clonotype: No antigen is known for it.

Every TCR beta cDNA library bore unique molecular identifiers. TCRdb re-called the PCR reads through MiXCR, storing one row per CDR3 protein. The data show hundreds of thousands of distinct CDR3 sequences, 53% seen once. The source of this sequence is a girl aged 10-17 years with multiple sclerosis. The sequenced material came from blood. The chain carries TRBV11-3 and TRBJ2-5, with D possibly matching TRBD2 (5 bases). The DNA for the CDR3 is TGTGCCAGCAGCTTAGGGCGGCAGAATCCGGTGGAGGCCCAAGAGACCCAGTACTTC. It translates to CASSLGRQNPVEAQETQYF.